This T cell receptor (beta chain) was obtained from a study of T cell clones after liver transplantation (dated by TCRdb to the late 2010s). In the study overall: Samples were obtained from ITN030ST, a randomized trial in which withdrawal of immunosuppression was attempted within 2 years of liver transplantation. Tolerance was defined as complete immunosuppression withdrawal for at least one year with no rise in liver enzymes beyond twice the upper limit of normal. No induction therapy was given to the subjects, and standard immunosuppression was administered until randomization at 12-24 months post-transplant. Of the 8 liver transplant recipients making up the studied cohort, 3 were classified as tolerant and 5 as non-tolerant. As an antigen-independent comparator for the donor-reactive sequences, third party-reactive TCRbeta sequences from pre-transplant MLRs were identified as well. Blood samples were collected pre-transplant, pre-randomization before withdrawal, and post-randomization after either complete withdrawal or failed withdrawal. Donor-reactive T cell clones were identified by TCRbeta sequencing after a pre-transplant mixed lymphocyte reaction and then tracked in post-transplant blood. Of the eight recipients, a few were HCV-positive, while the remaining recipients had been transplanted for non-autoimmune, non-viral indications. Beyond this particular receptor, the publication reports: In most of the 8 subjects, regardless of tolerance or HCV status, circulating donor-reactive CD4 TCRbeta sequences dropped significantly post-transplant. When repertoire turnover was accounted for, significantly reduced detection of donor-reactive sequences was found in 7 of 8 subjects for CD4 and in 8 of 8 subjects for CD8. Conclusions were preliminary, limited by small, heterogeneous patient numbers and non-standardized post-transplant time points. The decline in donor-reactive sequences exceeded the decline in third party-reactive sequences, suggesting partial antigen-specific deletion that was unrelated to withdrawal success. Because no allograft tissue specimens were available, donor-reactive T cells may have migrated into the graft instead of being deleted. Low numbers of available donor cells limited the measurable donor-reactive repertoire in a couple of subjects.

Thawed unstimulated PBMCs were stained for CD3, CD4 and CD8 and FACS-sorted into CD3+CD4+ and CD3+CD8+ populations. Randomization to immunosuppression withdrawal applied to every one of the 8 studied subjects. The Qiagen DNeasy Blood and Tissue Kit was used to isolate genomic DNA. High-throughput TCRbeta CDR3 sequencing of frozen genomic DNA was performed by immunoSEQ, including PCR amplification, mapping, bias correction and internal controls. In the source study's methods: Productive rearrangements were kept, and unique TCRbeta sequences were defined by CDR3 nucleotide sequence plus V and J gene. For classification of a sequence as donor-reactive, at least 5-fold expansion in CFSE-low cells relative to unstimulated pre-transplant cells and a frequency of at least 0.01% were required. To ensure at least 90% detection power, minimum frequency thresholds were set for each subject based on that subject's lowest-template unstimulated sample. Repertoire turnover was measured by Jensen-Shannon divergence between the top 1000 TCRbeta sequences post- and pre-transplant. Two-sided Fisher's exact tests were used to test for changes in the detection of donor-reactive sequences. Sourced from immuneACCESS, this table was stored by TCRdb with only in-frame sequences that have V and J called. A share of the clones is absent; for the studies checked, an unresolved V gene accounts for under half, and the remainder has no known explanation. Clone size and V and J calls were adopted from that table, with D and trimming inferred from the DNA. This sample is represented by over 50,000 clones; approximately 87% of them were singletons. The leading ten clones occupy approximately 14% of the sample.

This clone has at least ten counts. It lacks a known antigen. Base qualities are not provided; no much larger clone lies one nucleotide away. Cut back by 0 bases and 0 bases, the V and J ends lie 7 bases apart. Inclusive of the bounding cysteine and phenylalanine, the CDR3 is 15 residues long. Solely the CDR3 DNA is kept, with 45 bases framed from the first base. The germline V gene (reference sequence) supplies CDR1 SEHNR and CDR2 FQNEAQ. The source is a human patient who received a liver transplant. Because of the transplant, the T cells may be the graft donor's rather than the patient's own. The chain joins TRBV7-9 to TRBJ2-3; the D gene identity is not certain. The sequenced sample was CD8+ T cells from blood, obtained 12 months after liver transplant. The bases read TGTGCCAGCAGCTTAGCTTCCTCTAGCACAGATACGCAGTATTTT. This sequence encodes CASSLASSSTDTQYF.